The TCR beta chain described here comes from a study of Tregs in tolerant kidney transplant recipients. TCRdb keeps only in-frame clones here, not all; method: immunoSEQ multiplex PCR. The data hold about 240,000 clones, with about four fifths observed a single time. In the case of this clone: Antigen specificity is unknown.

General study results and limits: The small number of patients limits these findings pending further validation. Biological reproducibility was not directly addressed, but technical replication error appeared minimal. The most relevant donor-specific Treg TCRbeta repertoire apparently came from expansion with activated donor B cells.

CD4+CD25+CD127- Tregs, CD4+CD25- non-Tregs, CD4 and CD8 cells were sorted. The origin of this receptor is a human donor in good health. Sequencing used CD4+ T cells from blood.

The CDR3 reads CAISGAGRTDTQYF. The CDR3 nucleotides are TGTGCCATCAGTGGTGCGGGACGCACAGATACGCAGTATTTT. The genes are TRBV10-3 and TRBJ2-3, with D possibly matching TRBD2 (6 bases). CDR3 length equals 14 residues. The germline gives CDR1 ENHRY, CDR2 SYGVKD. The V and J ends lost 4 bases and 1 base respectively, with 9 bases between them.